This entry concerns a single T cell receptor (beta chain). This CDR3 spans 14 amino acids. TCRdb re-called the 5' RACE reads and gives one entry per CDR3 protein, without DNA. This sample's clone table lists roughly 390,000 distinct CDR3 sequences. These data come from a study of T cells expressing NK-cell markers. Whole-study context: Sorted CD3+CD56-NKG2C+, CD3+CD56+NKG2C+ and CD3+CD56+NKG2C- T cells supplied the TCR beta repertoires. Seven of the eight sequenced donors were HCMV-seropositive; one was seronegative.

The chain is built from TRBV12-3 or TRBV12-4 and TRBJ1-3; as DNA is missing, the TRBD1 call by TCRdb cannot be tested. The sample taken for sequencing was blood T cells: a sorted CD56 or NKG2C T cell subset, CD4+ or CD8+ T cells, or bulk PBMC T cells (not recorded which). This TCR was sampled from a woman in her fifties or sixties in good health. Here the CDR3 reads CASSQGTSGNTIYF.